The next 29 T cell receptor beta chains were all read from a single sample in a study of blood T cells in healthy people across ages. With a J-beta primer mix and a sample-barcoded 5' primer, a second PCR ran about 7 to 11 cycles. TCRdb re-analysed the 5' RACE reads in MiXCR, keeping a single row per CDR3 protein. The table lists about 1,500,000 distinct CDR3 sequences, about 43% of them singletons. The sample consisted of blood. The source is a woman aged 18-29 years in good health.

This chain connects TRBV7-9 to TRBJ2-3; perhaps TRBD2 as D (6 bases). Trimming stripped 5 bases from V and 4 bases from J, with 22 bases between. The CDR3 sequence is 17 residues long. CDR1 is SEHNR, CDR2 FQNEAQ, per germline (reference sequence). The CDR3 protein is CASSPVMGRLGPDTQYF. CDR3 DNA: TGTGCCAGCAGCCCCGTGATGGGGAGGCTAGGCCCAGATACGCAGTATTTT.

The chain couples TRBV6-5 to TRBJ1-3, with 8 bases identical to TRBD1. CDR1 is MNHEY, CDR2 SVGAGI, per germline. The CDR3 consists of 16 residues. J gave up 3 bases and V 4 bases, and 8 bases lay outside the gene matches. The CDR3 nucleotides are TGTGCCAGCAGTTCGACAGGGGTAACTAGTGGAAACACCATATATTTT. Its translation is CASSSTGVTSGNTIYF.

The CDR3 here is CASSPWTGYNEQYF. The CDR3 DNA follows: TGTGCCAGCAGCCCATGGACAGGGTACAACGAGCAGTACTTC. This chain joins TRBV16 and TRBJ2-4, with 8 bases fitting TRBD1. The J call may be faulty, since TRBJ2-7 better matches the DNA end. CDR3 size: 14 residues. CDR1 is KGHSY and CDR2 is FQNENV in the germline V gene.

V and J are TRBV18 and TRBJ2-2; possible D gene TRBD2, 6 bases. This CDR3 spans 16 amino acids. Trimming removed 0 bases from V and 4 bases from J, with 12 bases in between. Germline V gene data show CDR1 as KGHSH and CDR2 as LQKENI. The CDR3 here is CASSPPGDSITGELFF. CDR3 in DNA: TGTGCCAGCTCACCACCGGGGGACTCCATCACCGGGGAGCTGTTTTTT.

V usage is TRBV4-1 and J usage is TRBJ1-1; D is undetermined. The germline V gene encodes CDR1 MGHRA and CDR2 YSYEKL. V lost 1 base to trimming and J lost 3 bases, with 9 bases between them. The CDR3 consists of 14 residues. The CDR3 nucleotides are TGCGCCAGCAGCCAAGTCAAGGGAGACACTGAAGCTTTCTTT. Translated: CASSQVKGDTEAFF.

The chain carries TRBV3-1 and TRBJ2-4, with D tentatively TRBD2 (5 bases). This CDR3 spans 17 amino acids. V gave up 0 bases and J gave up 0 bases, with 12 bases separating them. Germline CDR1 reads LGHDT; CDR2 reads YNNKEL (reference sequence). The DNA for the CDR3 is TGTGCCAGCAGCCAAGATCGGGGTTCGTTAGCCAAAAACATTCAGTACTTC. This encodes CASSQDRGSLAKNIQYF.

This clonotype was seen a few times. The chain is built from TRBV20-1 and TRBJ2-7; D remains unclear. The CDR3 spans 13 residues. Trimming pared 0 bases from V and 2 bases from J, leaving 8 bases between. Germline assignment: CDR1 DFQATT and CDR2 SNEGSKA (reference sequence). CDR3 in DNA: TGCAGTGCTAGAGATGGGCAGCCCTACGAGCAGTACTTC. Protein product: CSARDGQPYEQYF.

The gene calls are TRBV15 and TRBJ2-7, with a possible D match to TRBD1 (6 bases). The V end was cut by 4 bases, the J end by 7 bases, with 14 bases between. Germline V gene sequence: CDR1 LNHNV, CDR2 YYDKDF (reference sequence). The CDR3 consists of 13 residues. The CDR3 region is CATSTTGFNEQYF. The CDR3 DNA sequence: TGTGCCACCAGCACTACAGGGTTCAATGAGCAGTACTTC.

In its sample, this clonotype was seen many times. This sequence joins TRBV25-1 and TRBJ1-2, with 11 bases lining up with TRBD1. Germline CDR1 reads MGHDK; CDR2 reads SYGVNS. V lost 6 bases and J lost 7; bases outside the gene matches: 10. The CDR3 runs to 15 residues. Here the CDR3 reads CASRRTGGLSSGYTF. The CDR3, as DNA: TGTGCCAGCAGAAGGACAGGGGGCTTGAGCAGTGGCTACACCTTC.

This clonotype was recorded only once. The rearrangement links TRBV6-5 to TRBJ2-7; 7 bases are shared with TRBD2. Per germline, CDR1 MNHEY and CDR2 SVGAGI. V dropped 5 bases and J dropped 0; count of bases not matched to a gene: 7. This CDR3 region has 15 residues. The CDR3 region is CASSNSGDGSYEQYF. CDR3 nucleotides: TGTGCCAGCAGTAACAGCGGGGACGGCTCCTACGAGCAGTACTTC.

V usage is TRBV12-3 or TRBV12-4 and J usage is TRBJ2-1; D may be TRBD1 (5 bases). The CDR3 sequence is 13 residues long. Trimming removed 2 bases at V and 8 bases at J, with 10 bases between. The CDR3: CASSLNRLDEQFF. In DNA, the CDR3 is TGTGCCAGCAGTTTAAACAGGCTCGATGAGCAGTTCTTC.

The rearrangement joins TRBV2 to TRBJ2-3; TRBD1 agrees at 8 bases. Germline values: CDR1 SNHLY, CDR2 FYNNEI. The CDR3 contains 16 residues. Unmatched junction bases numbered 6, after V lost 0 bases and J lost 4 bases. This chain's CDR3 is CASSEAHTGGPDTQYF. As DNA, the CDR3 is TGTGCCAGCAGTGAAGCGCACACAGGGGGGCCAGATACGCAGTATTTT. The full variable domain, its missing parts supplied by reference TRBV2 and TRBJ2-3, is EPEVTQTPSHQVTQMGQEVILRCVPISNHLYFYWYRQILGQKVEFLVSFYNNEISEKSEIFDDQFSVERPDGSNFTLKIRSTKLEDSAMYFCASSEAHTGGPDTQYFGPGTRLTVL.

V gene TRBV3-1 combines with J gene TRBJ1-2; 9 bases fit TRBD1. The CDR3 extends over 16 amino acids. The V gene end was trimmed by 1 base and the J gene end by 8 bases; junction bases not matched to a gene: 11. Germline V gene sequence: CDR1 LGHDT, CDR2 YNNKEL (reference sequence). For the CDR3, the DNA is TGTGCCAGCAGCCAAGCCCCGGGACAGGGCGGCCGAGGCTACACCTTC. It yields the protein CASSQAPGQGGRGYTF.

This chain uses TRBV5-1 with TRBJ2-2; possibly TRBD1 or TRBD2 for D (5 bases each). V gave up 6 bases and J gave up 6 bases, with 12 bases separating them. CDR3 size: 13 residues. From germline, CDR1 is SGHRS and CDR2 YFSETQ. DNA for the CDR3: TGCGCCAGCACCTGGGGGAAGTCCGGGGAGCTGTTTTTT. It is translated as CASTWGKSGELFF.

The CDR3 reads CVGPGPNYGYTF. The CDR3 DNA reads TGTGTCGGGCCGGGGCCCAACTATGGCTACACCTTC. This chain links TRBV11-3 with TRBJ1-2, with TRBD1 as a possible D gene (5 bases). The CDR3 is 12 residues long. Germline lookup yields CDR1 SGHNT and CDR2 YENEEA.

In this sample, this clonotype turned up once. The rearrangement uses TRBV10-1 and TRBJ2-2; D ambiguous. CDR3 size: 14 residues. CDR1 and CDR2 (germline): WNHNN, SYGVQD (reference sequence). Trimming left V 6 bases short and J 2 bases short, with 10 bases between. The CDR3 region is CASRSDQNTGELFF. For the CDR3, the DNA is TGCGCCAGCAGGAGCGACCAAAACACCGGGGAGCTGTTTTTT.

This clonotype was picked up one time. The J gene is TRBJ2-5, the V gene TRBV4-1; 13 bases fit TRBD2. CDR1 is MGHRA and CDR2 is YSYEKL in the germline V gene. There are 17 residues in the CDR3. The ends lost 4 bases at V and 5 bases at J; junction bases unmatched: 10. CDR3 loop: CASSPRTSGGPGETQYF. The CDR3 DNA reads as TGCGCCAGCAGCCCCAGGACTAGCGGGGGACCAGGGGAGACCCAGTACTTC.

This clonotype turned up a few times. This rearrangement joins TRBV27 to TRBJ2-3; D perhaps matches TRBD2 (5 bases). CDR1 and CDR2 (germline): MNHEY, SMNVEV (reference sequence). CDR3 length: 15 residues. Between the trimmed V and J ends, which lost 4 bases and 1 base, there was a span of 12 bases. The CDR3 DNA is TGTGCCAGCAGTTCCGTCAGCGGCGGCACAGATACGCAGTATTTT. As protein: CASSSVSGGTDTQYF.

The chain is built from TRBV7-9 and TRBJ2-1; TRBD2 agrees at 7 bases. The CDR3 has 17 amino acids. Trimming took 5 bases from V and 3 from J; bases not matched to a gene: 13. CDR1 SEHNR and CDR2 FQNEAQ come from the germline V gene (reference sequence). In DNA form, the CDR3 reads TGTGCCAGCAGCACACCCCCTAGGCCTAGCGGCTACAATGAGCAGTTCTTC. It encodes CASSTPPRPSGYNEQFF. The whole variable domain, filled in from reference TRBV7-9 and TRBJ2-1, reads DTGVSQNPRHKITKRGQNVTFRCDPISEHNRLYWYRQTLGQGPEFLTYFQNEAQLEKSRLLSDRFSAERPKGSFSTLEIQRTEQGDSAMYLCASSTPPRPSGYNEQFFGPGTRLTVL.

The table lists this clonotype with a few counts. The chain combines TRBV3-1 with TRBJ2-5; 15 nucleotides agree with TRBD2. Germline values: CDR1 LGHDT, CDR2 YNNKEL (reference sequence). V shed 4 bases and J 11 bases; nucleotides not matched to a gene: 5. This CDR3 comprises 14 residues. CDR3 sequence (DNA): TGTGCCAGCAGCCCGGGACTAGCGGGGGGCCAGCAGTACTTC. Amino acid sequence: CASSPGLAGGQQYF.

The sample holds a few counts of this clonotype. In DNA form, the CDR3 reads TGTGCCAGCAGCACAGGACAGACGACCCGTAACTATGGCTACACCTTC. Amino acid sequence: CASSTGQTTRNYGYTF. V gene TRBV9 combines with J gene TRBJ1-2; maybe TRBD1 (6 bases). The CDR3 is made up of 16 amino acids. Germline CDR1 and CDR2: SGDLS and YYNGEE. Trimming left V 4 bases short and J 1 base short, with 17 bases between.

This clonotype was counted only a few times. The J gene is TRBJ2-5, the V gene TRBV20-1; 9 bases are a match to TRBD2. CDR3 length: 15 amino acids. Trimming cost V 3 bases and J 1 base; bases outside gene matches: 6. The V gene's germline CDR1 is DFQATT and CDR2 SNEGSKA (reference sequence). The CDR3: CSARREGPTQETQYF. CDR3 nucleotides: TGCAGTGCTAGGCGGGAGGGCCCCACCCAAGAGACCCAGTACTTC.

The CDR3 DNA is TGTGCCAGCAGCTCAGGGGAGCCGACTAGGAACGATGGTAGGTTCTTC. Protein sequence: CASSSGEPTRNDGRFF. The chain has TRBV7-2 and TRBJ2-1; D is possibly TRBD1 or TRBD2 (6 bases each). V shed 4 bases and J shed 15 bases, with 28 bases lying between them. The CDR3 runs 16 residues. Germline V CDR1 and CDR2: SGHTA, FQGNSA.

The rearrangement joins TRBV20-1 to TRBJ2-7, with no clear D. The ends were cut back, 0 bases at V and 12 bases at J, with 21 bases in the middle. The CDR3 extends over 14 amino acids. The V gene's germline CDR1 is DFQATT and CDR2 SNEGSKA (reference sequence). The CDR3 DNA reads TGCAGTGCTAGAGATCTAGGTGTGGTCGAGACCCGGTACTTC. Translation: CSARDLGVVETRYF.

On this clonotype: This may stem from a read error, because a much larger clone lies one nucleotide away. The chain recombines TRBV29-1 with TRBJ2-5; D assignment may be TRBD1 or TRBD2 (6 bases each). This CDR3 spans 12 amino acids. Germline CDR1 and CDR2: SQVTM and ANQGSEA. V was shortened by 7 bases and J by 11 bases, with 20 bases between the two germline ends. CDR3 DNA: TGCAGCGGCACGGGACTTGAGGGGGAGCAGTACTTC. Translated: CSGTGLEGEQYF.

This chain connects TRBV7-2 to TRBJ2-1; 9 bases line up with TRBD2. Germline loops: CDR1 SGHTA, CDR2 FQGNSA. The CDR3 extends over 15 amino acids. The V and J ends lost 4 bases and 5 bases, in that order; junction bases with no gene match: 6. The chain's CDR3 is CASSSPGTSHNEQFF. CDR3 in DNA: TGTGCCAGCAGCTCACCCGGGACTAGCCACAATGAGCAGTTCTTC.

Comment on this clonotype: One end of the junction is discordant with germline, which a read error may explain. CDR3 sequence reads: CAGSPTSGRYEQYF. DNA for the CDR3: TGTGCCGGCAGTCCGACTAGCGGGAGGTACGAGCAGTACTTC. V usage is TRBV12-3 or TRBV12-4 and J usage is TRBJ2-5; TRBD2 aligns across 13 bases. The DNA end favors TRBJ2-7, so the J call may be wrong. The CDR3 runs to 14 residues.

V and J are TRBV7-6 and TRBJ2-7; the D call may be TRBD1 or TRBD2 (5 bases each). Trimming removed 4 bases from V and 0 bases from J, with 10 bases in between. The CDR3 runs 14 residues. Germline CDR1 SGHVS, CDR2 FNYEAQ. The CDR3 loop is CASSSGTHSYEQYF. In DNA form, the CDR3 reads TGTGCCAGCAGCTCCGGGACGCACTCCTACGAGCAGTACTTC. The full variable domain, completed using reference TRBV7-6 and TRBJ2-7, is GAGVSQSPRYKVTKRGQDVALRCDPISGHVSLYWYRQALGQGPEFLTYFNYEAQQDKSGLPNDRFSAERPEGSISTLTIQRTEQRDSAMYRCASSSGTHSYEQYFGPGTRLTVT.

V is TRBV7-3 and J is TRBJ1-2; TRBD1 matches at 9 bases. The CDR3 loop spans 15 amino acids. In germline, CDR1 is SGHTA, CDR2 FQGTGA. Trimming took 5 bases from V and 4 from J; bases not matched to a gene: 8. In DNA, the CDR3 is TGTGCCAGCAGCGTCGACAGGGGGTGTTCCTATGGCTACACCTTC. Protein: CASSVDRGCSYGYTF.